A single sample gave rise to the 13 T cell receptor beta chains below, sequenced in a study of metastatic and nonmetastatic thyroid tumors. TCRdb ran MiXCR on the PCR reads. The table lists about 92,000 clones, just under 15% of them singletons. Before thyroid surgery, none of the patients had received any treatment. Sequenced sample: blood. The origin of the receptors is a female donor with papillary thyroid cancer or a benign thyroid nodule (not recorded which). Some clones in this sample may be carry-over from other donors' samples.

This clone has at least ten counts. The chain has TRBV30 and TRBJ2-1, with 8 bases that match TRBD2. Looked up from germline, CDR1 is GTSNPN and CDR2 is SVGIG (reference sequence). CDR3 length: 13 residues. CDR3 nucleotide sequence: TGTGCTTGGGGGCGGGGGGCTGACAATGAGCAGTTCTTC. Translation: CAWGRGADNEQFF.

This chain links TRBV12-3 or TRBV12-4 with TRBJ1-1; a possible D gene is TRBD1 (5 bases). Trimming shortened V by 2 bases and J by 9 bases, and 13 bases separated the two germline ends. This CDR3 has 13 amino acids. CDR3 region: CASSLSWGTQAFF. Here the CDR3 DNA reads TGTGCCAGCAGTTTAAGTTGGGGGACTCAAGCTTTCTTT.

This clone was seen at least ten times. The chain couples TRBV4-2 to TRBJ1-1; possible D gene TRBD1, 6 bases. The CDR3 contains 15 residues. V shed 0 bases and J shed 1 base, with 9 bases lying between them. Germline V gene lookup returns CDR1 LGHNA and CDR2 YNFKEQ. The CDR3 DNA reads TGTGCCAGCAGCCAAGAGCCGGGACAGAACACTGAAGCTTTCTTT. It specifies CASSQEPGQNTEAFF.

This clone occurred many times. The chain has TRBV7-2 and TRBJ1-2; 12 bases fit TRBD1. The CDR3 length is 15 residues. Germline V lookup: CDR1 SGHTA, CDR2 FQGNSA. Trimming at V came to 7 bases and at J to 3 bases, leaving 6 bases not matched to a gene. CDR3 sequence: CASTLGTGGDYGYTF. CDR3 nucleotide sequence: TGTGCCAGCACCCTAGGGACAGGGGGCGACTATGGCTACACCTTC.

This clone was found many times. The chain links TRBV6-5 to TRBJ1-4; D not resolved. This CDR3 has 16 residues. Germline CDR1 MNHEY, CDR2 SVGAGI. V dropped 0 bases and J dropped 0 bases, with 8 bases sitting between them. The CDR3 nucleotides read TGTGCCAGCAGTTACTCGGGAAGCCCAACTAATGAAAAACTGTTTTTT. Residues: CASSYSGSPTNEKLFF.

This clone has ten or more counts. This sequence joins TRBV5-6 and TRBJ2-3, with a weak D call TRBD2 (5 bases). This CDR3 comprises 15 residues. V was cut by 5 bases and J by 3 bases, with 16 bases left in between. Germline loops: CDR1 SGHDT, CDR2 YYEEEE. CDR3 region: CASRATGRATDTQYF. The CDR3 nucleotides read TGTGCCAGCAGGGCGACTGGGCGGGCAACAGATACGCAGTATTTT.

J is TRBJ1-3 and V is TRBV5-1, with 7 bases that match TRBD1. After removal of 3 bases from V and 1 base from J, the junction contained 7 bases not matched to a gene. Germline V gene lookup returns CDR1 SGHRS and CDR2 YFSETQ. The CDR3 consists of 16 residues. This CDR3 reads CASSSGTVQSGNTIYF. For the CDR3, the DNA is TGCGCCAGCAGCTCGGGGACAGTTCAATCTGGAAACACCATATATTTT.

This clone was detected ten times or more. At the DNA level, this CDR3 is encoded by other sequences in the same sample as well. The chain recombines TRBV9 with TRBJ2-1; 7 bases fit TRBD2. The V segment lost 4 bases and the J segment 6 bases; nucleotides outside the gene matches: 10. The CDR3 loop spans 15 amino acids. Germline V gene lookup returns CDR1 SGDLS and CDR2 YYNGEE. The CDR3, as DNA: TGTGCCAGCAGCATTAGCGGGTCGGCGGGCAATGAGCAGTTCTTC. This encodes CASSISGSAGNEQFF.

In this sample, this clone turned up a few times. A much larger clonotype is one base distant, so this may be a read error. This chain uses TRBV15 with TRBJ1-5, with D unclear. The CDR3 totals 17 residues. Germline lookup yields CDR1 LNHNV and CDR2 YYDKDF (reference sequence). The CDR3 reads CATSRGPMDGPNHPQHF. The CDR3 DNA is TGTGCCACCAGCAGAGGTCCGATGGACGGACCAAATCATCCCCAGCATTTT.

This clone was counted ten times or more. The genes are TRBV4-2 and TRBJ1-6, with D possibly matching TRBD1 (6 bases). V was shortened by 1 base and J by 5 bases, with 15 bases between the two germline ends. Germline V lookup: CDR1 LGHNA, CDR2 YNFKEQ. The CDR3 is 17 amino acids. CDR3 nucleotides: TGTGCCAGCAGCCAAGGCACAGGGTCAAGAGATAATTCACCCCTCCACTTT. This encodes CASSQGTGSRDNSPLHF.

A note on this clone: At one end, the junction sequence differs from germline, possibly due to a read error. The V and J genes are TRBV20-1 and TRBJ1-2, with TRBD1 matching 8 bases. The germline V gene has CDR1 DFQATT and CDR2 SNEGSKA (reference sequence). The CDR3 spans 13 residues. The chain's CDR3 is CSAYRGVIEGYSF. The DNA for the CDR3 is TGCAGTGCCTACAGGGGGGTAATTGAGGGCTACTCCTTC.

This clone was seen at least ten times. The chain is built from TRBV5-1 and TRBJ2-1, with 12 positions matching TRBD2. V gave up 0 bases and J gave up 8 bases; unmatched junction bases: 9. Germline CDR1 SGHRS, CDR2 YFSETQ. The CDR3 is 17 amino acids. This chain's CDR3 is CASSLDLAGGFGDEQFF. CDR3 DNA: TGCGCCAGCAGCTTGGATCTAGCGGGGGGGTTTGGTGATGAGCAGTTCTTC. Based on the CDR3 plus reference TRBV5-1 and TRBJ2-1, the full variable domain is KAGVTQTPRYLIKTRGQQVTLSCSPISGHRSVSWYQQTPGQGLQFLFEYFSETQRNKGNFPGRFSGRQFSNSRSEMNVSTLELGDSALYLCASSLDLAGGFGDEQFFGPGTRLTVL.

This clone was counted ten times or more. In DNA form, the CDR3 reads TGTGCCAGCAGTCCCCTTGCGGGGGAAGCTTTCTTT. Protein sequence: CASSPLAGEAFF. V and J are TRBV27 and TRBJ1-1; D call uncertain. Germline-derived CDR1 and CDR2 are MNHEY and SMNVEV (reference sequence). The length of the CDR3 is 12 residues. V was clipped by 5 bases and J by 8 bases, with 12 bases between them.